This T cell receptor beta chain was recorded in a study of blood T cell repertoires in COVID-19. Whole-study context: T cells, B-cell-depleted T cells, or PBMCs supplied cDNA or gDNA.

Those who participated ranged in age from 18 to 89 years and resided in 20 to 30 US areas. Recovered status applied to Cohort 3 donors who had two consecutive negative PCRs. It also applied to those with clearance or with symptom resolution. The trim removed 4 bases at V and 0 bases at J, leaving 4 bases unmatched. Germline loops: CDR1 WNHNN, CDR2 SYGVQD (reference sequence). The CDR3 extends over 15 amino acids. Sequencing was performed with immunoSEQ multiplex PCR; in TCRdb, only in-frame clones are kept and a portion is missing. Among roughly 140,000 clones, about 90% were seen once, and the ten largest hold about 11%.

Sequenced sample: PBMCs or T cells enriched from blood (not recorded which). The rearrangement joins TRBV10-1 to TRBJ2-3; the match to TRBD2 covers 7 bases. The clonotype was recovered from a man aged 55 to 69 who had recovered from COVID-19. The CDR3 region is CASSASGTSTDTQYF. CDR3 coding DNA: TGCGCCAGCAGTGCTAGCGGTACTAGCACAGATACGCAGTATTTT.